This T cell receptor beta chain was obtained from a study of blood T cell repertoires in COVID-19. As for the study in general: The United States, Italy and Spain provided the acute and convalescent COVID-19 samples. T cells, B-cell-depleted T cells, or PBMCs provided the cDNA or gDNA that served as material.

Germline loops: CDR1 SGHNT, CDR2 YYREEE (reference sequence). CDR3 length equals 15 residues. V lost 4 bases to trimming and J lost 1 base, with 14 bases between them. Original processing methods: Amplification of reference gene primers provided the estimated nucleated cell counts. Using immunoSEQ multiplex PCR, the repertoire was profiled, and TCRdb retains in-frame clones only, with some absent. V, J and clone size were drawn from that table, and D and trimming were deduced from the DNA. The sample lists hundreds of thousands of clones, about 90% occurring once. Material: peripheral blood. The clonotype was recovered from a young woman who had recovered from COVID-19. The chain joins TRBV5-4 to TRBJ1-2, with a tentative D call TRBD1 (5 bases). The CDR3 sequence: CASSGEGVFNYGYTF. For the CDR3, the DNA is TGTGCCAGCAGCGGTGAAGGGGTTTTTAACTATGGCTACACCTTC.